The T cell receptor (beta chain) under discussion was sequenced for a study of cytomegalovirus exposure and HLA in healthy donors. The PCR contained 60 Vbeta and 13 Jbeta primers. Profiled with immunoSEQ multiplex PCR; TCRdb holds only in-frame clones, not every one. The top ten clones hold 8.5% to 10% of a sample with roughly 100,000 clones, around 77% of them seen once. General observations from the study: Across all donors, roughly uniform sequencing depth was an assumption of the presence/absence analyses. There were reportedly fewer N-insertions in an Asian-associated ancestry cluster than the roughly 670-donor mean, in a later analysis.

As for this clone: Its antigen remains unidentified.

Specimen: PBMCs. This receptor was identified in a male donor in good health and CMV-seropositive.

The CDR3 protein is CASSDLPGNGYTF. CDR3 nucleotides: TGTGCCAGCTCCGACCTGCCAGGTAACGGCTACACCTTC. This rearrangement joins TRBV18 to TRBJ1-2; D gene unclear. CDR1 KGHSH and CDR2 LQKENI come from the germline V gene. This CDR3 is 13 amino acids long. The germline V and J ends were trimmed by 6 bases and 8 bases, with 16 bases remaining between them.